This TCR beta chain is from a study of cytomegalovirus exposure and HLA in healthy donors. The study's findings and limits: Most TCR sequences were uncommon, yet certain public TCRs appeared in many donors. Approximately 160 TCR beta chains were listed as cytomegalovirus-associated. The classifier reportedly diagnosed cytomegalovirus status with high specificity and sensitivity.

Of note for this clone: As yet, its antigen is unknown.

The germline V gene encodes CDR1 SGHRS and CDR2 YFSETQ. Trimming removed 5 bases from V and 7 bases from J, with 12 bases in between. The CDR3 is 12 residues long. Researchers ran the PCR with 60 Vbeta and 13 Jbeta primers. Libraries were prepared by immunoSEQ multiplex PCR; TCRdb keeps only in-frame clonotypes and omits some of them. The sample comprises 150,000 or so clones, 79% of which are singletons, and roughly 8% rests with the top ten. The receptor was isolated from a man aged 25-45 years in good health and CMV-seropositive. Input material: PBMCs. The chain employs TRBV5-1 and TRBJ1-1, with no clear D. CDR3 protein: CASSGQALEAFF. CDR3 sequence (DNA): TGCGCCAGCAGTGGGCAGGCCCTTGAAGCTTTCTTT.